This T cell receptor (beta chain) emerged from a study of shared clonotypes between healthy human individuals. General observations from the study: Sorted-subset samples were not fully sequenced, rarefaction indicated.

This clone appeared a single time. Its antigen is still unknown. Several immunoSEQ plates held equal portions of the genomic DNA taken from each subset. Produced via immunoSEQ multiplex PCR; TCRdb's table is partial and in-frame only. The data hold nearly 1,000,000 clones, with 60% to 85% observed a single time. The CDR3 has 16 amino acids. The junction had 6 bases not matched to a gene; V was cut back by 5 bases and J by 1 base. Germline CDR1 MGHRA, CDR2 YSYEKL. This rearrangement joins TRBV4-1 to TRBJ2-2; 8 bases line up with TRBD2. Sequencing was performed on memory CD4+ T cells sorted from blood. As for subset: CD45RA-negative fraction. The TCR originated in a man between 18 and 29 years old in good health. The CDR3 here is CASSGTGGQNTGELFF. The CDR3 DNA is TGCGCCAGCAGCGGTACGGGGGGGCAGAACACCGGGGAGCTGTTTTTT.